The clone carrying this T cell receptor (beta chain) came up once. The target antigen is unknown. The method was immunoSEQ multiplex PCR; TCRdb's version includes in-frame clones alone and lacks a portion of them. The table lists about 8,100 clones, approximately 74% of them singletons. ViraFEST used viral peptide pools to expand antigen-specific CD4+ T cells before sequencing. Once cultured for approximately ten days, the cells underwent separation to obtain CD4+ T cells. Nucleocapsid antibody tests were negative, and the vaccine recipients had no prior SARS-CoV-2 infection. Each culture well received about 1.8 million PBMC. These cells were then cultured in IMDM with 9.5 to 10 IU/ml IL-2 and 10 ug/ml peptides. Replacing half the medium with IL-2 medium was done on days 3 and 7. These data originate in a study of vaccination effects on CD4 cells after COVID-19. Whole-study findings and limits: The study found that only 1 of 255 vaccine-induced clones from healthy vaccinees cross-reacted with common cold coronaviruses.

The length of the CDR3 is 14 residues. The V and J ends lost 1 base and 3 bases respectively, with 10 bases between them. Germline CDR1 MGHRA, CDR2 YSYEKL. The source was CD4+ T cells from PBMCs cultured with HCoV-229E spike peptides, collected before COVID-19 vaccination. The receptor was isolated from a human donor who received a COVID-19 vaccine. The rearrangement links TRBV4-1 to TRBJ2-7, with a weak D call TRBD1 (5 bases). CDR3 protein: CASSQVPRGYEQYF. The CDR3 DNA follows: TGCGCCAGCAGCCAAGTACCTAGGGGCTACGAGCAGTACTTC.